These T cell receptor beta chains were read from a single sample in a study of shared clonotypes between healthy human individuals. Repertoires were generated with immunoSEQ multiplex PCR, while TCRdb's copy carries only in-frame clones and drops some. The repertoire holds about 1.1 million clones, with 77% as singletons. The sequenced sample consisted of memory CD4+ T cells from PBMCs. These receptors originate from a man aged 18-30 years in good health. Some clones in this sample may be carry-over from other donors' samples. Both conserved end residues are part of each CDR3. D genes are given only for firm matches. Size is omitted from some rows. Given values are once, few, many or a class for expanded clones.

D gene	clone size	V gene	J gene	CDR3 DNA	CDR3 protein
NA	NA	TRBV12-1	TRBJ2-3	TGTGCCAGCAGCTCGACTAGCGGGAGGGCCGGGGATACGCAGTATTTT	CASSSTSGRAGDTQYF
NA	NA	TRBV28	TRBJ1-3	TGTGCCAGCATCTCCCAGGGAAACACCATATATTTT	CASISQGNTIYF
NA	NA	TRBV28	TRBJ1-4	TGTGCCAGCAGCCACGATGCAACTAATGAAAAACTGTTTTTT	CASSHDATNEKLFF
TRBD1	once	TRBV7-8	TRBJ1-2	TGTGCCAGCAGCTTCCGGGACAGGGACTATGGCTACACCTTC	CASSFRDRDYGYTF
NA	NA	TRBV7-3	TRBJ1-1	TGTGCCAGCAGCTTGCAGGGAACGAACACTGAAGCTTTCTTT	CASSLQGTNTEAFF
TRBD2	few	TRBV5-6	TRBJ2-7	TGTGCCAGCAGCCCCCGAACTAGCGGGACTGATTCCTACGAGCAGTACTTC	CASSPRTSGTDSYEQYF
NA	NA	TRBV7-9	TRBJ1-4	TGTGCCAGCAGCCCGAGCGGGGGAGCTAATGAAAAACTGTTTTTT	CASSPSGGANEKLFF
NA	NA	TRBV6-1	TRBJ1-5	TGTGCCAGCGCGTGGGATCAGCCCCAGCATTTT	CASAWDQPQHF
NA	NA	TRBV9	TRBJ2-1	TGTGCCAGCAGAGTATCCGGGACCGAAGGAGAGCAGTTCTTC	CASRVSGTEGEQFF
TRBD2	NA	TRBV9	TRBJ2-1	TGTGCCAGCAGCGCCGCTAGCGGGGACAATGAGCAGTTCTTC	CASSAASGDNEQFF
NA	NA	TRBV5-5	TRBJ2-3	TGTGCCAGCAGCTTGGTACCCTGGACAGAGACAGATACGCAGTATTTT	CASSLVPWTETDTQYF
NA	NA	TRBV5-1	TRBJ2-2	TGCGCCAGCAGCGGCTGGCAATCCAACCTCACAGGGTCGAACACCGGGGAGCTGTTTTTT	CASSGWQSNLTGSNTGELFF
TRBD2	NA	TRBV5-1	TRBJ2-5	TGCGCCAGCACCCCAAGTGGGCTAGCGGGCGCGGAGACCCAGTACTTC	CASTPSGLAGAETQYF
NA	once	TRBV28	TRBJ1-5	TGTGCCAGCAGAGGGGGGGCTAAGTTTTGGGGCAATCAGCCCCAGCATTTT	CASRGGAKFWGNQPQHF
NA	NA	TRBV19	TRBJ1-2	TGTGCCAGTAGTACCCCGACAATCGTCTGGCGCTACACCTTC	CASSTPTIVWRYTF
NA	NA	TRBV29-1	TRBJ2-1	TGCAGCGTGGGTAGCGGACTTGAGCAGTTCTTC	CSVGSGLEQFF
NA	NA	TRBV19	TRBJ2-7	TGTGCCAGTTTACCGGGACATGGGTCCTACGAGCAGTACTTC	CASLPGHGSYEQYF
NA	NA	TRBV10-3	TRBJ2-7	TGTGCCATGACGAATCTAGAAACCTACGAGCAGTACTTC	CAMTNLETYEQYF
NA	NA	TRBV6-6	TRBJ2-3	TGTGCCAGCAGTTACTGGGGGGACACGCAGTATTTT	CASSYWGDTQYF
NA	NA	TRBV20-1	TRBJ2-1	TGCAGTGTAGGCCACAATGAGCAGTTCTTC	CSVGHNEQFF
TRBD1	NA	TRBV2	TRBJ1-1	TGTGCCAGCAGTGAAGACAGGGGGCGAACTGAAGCTTTCTTT	CASSEDRGRTEAFF
NA	NA	TRBV27	TRBJ2-1	TGTGCCAGCAGTTCAAATAACTACAATGAGCAGTTCTTC	CASSSNNYNEQFF
NA	NA	TRBV2	TRBJ1-2	TGTGCCAGCAGTGAATATGAAGGTGGCTACACCTTC	CASSEYEGGYTF
NA	many	TRBV28	TRBJ1-1	TGTGCCAGCAGCCGGGCCCGGACGAGGAACACTGAAGCTTTCTTT	CASSRARTRNTEAFF
NA	once	TRBV6-5	TRBJ1-3	TGTGCCAGCAAGTCCTCTGGAAACACCATATATTTT	CASKSSGNTIYF
NA	NA	TRBV11-2	TRBJ2-1	TGTGCCAGCAGCCCTTACAGCGGGCCTTACAATGAGCAGTTCTTC	CASSPYSGPYNEQFF